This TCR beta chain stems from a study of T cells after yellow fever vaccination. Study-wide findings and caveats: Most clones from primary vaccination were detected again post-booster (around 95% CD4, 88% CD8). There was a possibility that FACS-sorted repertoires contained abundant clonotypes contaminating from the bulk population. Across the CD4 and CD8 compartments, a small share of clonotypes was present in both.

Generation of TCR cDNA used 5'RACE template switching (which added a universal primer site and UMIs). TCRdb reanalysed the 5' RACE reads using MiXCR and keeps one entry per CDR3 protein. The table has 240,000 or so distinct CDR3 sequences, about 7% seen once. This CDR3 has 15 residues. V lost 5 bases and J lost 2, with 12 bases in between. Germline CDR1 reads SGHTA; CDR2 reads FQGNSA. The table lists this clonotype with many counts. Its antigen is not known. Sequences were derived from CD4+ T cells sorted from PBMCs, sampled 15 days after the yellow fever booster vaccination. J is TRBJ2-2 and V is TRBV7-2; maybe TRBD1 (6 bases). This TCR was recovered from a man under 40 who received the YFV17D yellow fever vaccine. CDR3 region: CASSPSQGNTGELFF. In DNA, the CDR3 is TGTGCCAGCAGCCCTTCACAGGGTAACACCGGGGAGCTGTTTTTT.